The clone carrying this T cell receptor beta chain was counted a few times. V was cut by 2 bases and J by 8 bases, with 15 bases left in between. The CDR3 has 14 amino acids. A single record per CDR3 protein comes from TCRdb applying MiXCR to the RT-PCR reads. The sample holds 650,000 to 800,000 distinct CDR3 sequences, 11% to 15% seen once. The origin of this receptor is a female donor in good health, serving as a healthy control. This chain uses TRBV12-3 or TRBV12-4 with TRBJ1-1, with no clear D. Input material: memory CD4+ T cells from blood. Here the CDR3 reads CASSLRVSSGEAFF. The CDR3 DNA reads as TGTGCCAGCAGTTTAAGGGTCTCATCCGGAGAAGCTTTCTTT.